The 21 T cell receptor beta chains presented below share a single source sample, sequenced in a study of blood T cells in healthy people across ages. The second PCR ran about 6 to 12 cycles with a sample-barcoded 5' primer and J-beta primers. TCRdb re-analysed the 5' RACE reads in MiXCR, keeping a single row per CDR3 protein. The sample yields 850,000 to 950,000 distinct CDR3 sequences, 29% seen once. Sequencing used blood. The receptors here all came from a woman of 80 years or more in good health.

With regard to this clonotype: This clone may be a read error of a much larger clone one base away. This chain uses TRBV2 with TRBJ2-6, with 9 bases that match TRBD1. CDR1 and CDR2 from the germline V gene are SNHLY and FYNNEI. The CDR3 is 15 residues long. Losses at the gene ends were 8 bases for V and 2 bases for J; bases not matched to a gene: 4. CDR3 in amino acids: CASPRTGAGANVLTF. CDR3 sequence (DNA): TGTGCCAGCCCAAGGACAGGGGCTGGGGCCAACGTCCTGACTTTC.

The chain couples TRBV5-1 to TRBJ1-2, with D tentatively TRBD1 (5 bases). Trimming removed 1 base at V and 6 bases at J, with 13 bases between. The germline V gene encodes CDR1 SGHRS and CDR2 YFSETQ. The CDR3 covers 14 residues. The CDR3 loop is CASSLSAGTHGYTF. The DNA for the CDR3 is TGCGCCAGCAGCTTGTCTGCTGGGACCCATGGCTACACCTTC.

This clonotype has more than one count but fewer than ten. The chain carries TRBV20-1 and TRBJ1-1; TRBD1 might be the D (6 bases). V gave up 7 bases and J gave up 0 bases, with 12 bases separating them. The CDR3 totals 13 residues. Germline CDR1 is DFQATT and CDR2 is SNEGSKA (reference sequence). CDR3 residues: CSGGGAVNTEAFF. The CDR3 bases are TGCAGTGGGGGGGGGGCGGTGAACACTGAAGCTTTCTTT.

This clonotype was counted only a few times. This may be a read error: a much more frequent sequence differs by one nucleotide. The gene calls are TRBV20-1 and TRBJ2-6, with 10 bases lining up with TRBD1. CDR1 and CDR2 (germline): DFQATT, SNEGSKA (reference sequence). This CDR3 has 16 amino acids. CDR3 sequence (DNA): TGCAGTGCCCCGGACAGGGGGAGGTCTGGGGCCAACGTCCCGACTTTC. Translating gives CSAPDRGRSGANVPTF.

This clonotype was seen at least ten times. This rearrangement joins TRBV11-2 to TRBJ2-1; D remains ambiguous. The germline V gene encodes CDR1 SGHAT and CDR2 FQNNGV. This CDR3 contains 14 residues. Trimming cost V 5 bases and J 3 bases, with 11 bases left between them. The CDR3 loop reads CASSRAGDYNEQFF. The CDR3 nucleotides are TGTGCCAGCAGCCGGGCAGGAGACTACAATGAGCAGTTCTTC.

This chain links TRBV6-2 or TRBV6-3 with TRBJ2-1; 7 nucleotides agree with TRBD2. Germline trimming cut 6 bases from V and 0 bases from J; bases unmatched to any gene: 11. CDR3 length: 17 residues. Germline V gene lookup returns CDR1 MNHEY and CDR2 SVGEGT. This CDR3 is CASRNGGGTSSYNEQFF. DNA for the CDR3: TGTGCCAGCAGAAACGGCGGGGGAACGAGCTCCTACAATGAGCAGTTCTTC.

This clonotype has just a few counts. This rearrangement joins TRBV7-3 to TRBJ2-1; 8 nucleotides match TRBD2. The CDR3 has 21 residues. CDR1 SGHTA and CDR2 FQGTGA come from the germline V gene. With V trimmed by 7 bases and J by 0 bases, 23 bases remained unmatched. CDR3 nucleotides: TGTGCCAGCACCCGACGGGCGGCGGCTAGCGGGTTCCAAAGCTCCTACAATGAGCAGTTCTTC. It translates to CASTRRAAASGFQSSYNEQFF. Drawing the rest from reference TRBV7-3 and TRBJ2-1, the complete variable domain is GAGVSQTPSNKVTEKGKYVELRCDPISGHTALYWYRQSLGQGPEFLIYFQGTGAADDSGLPNDRFFAVRPEGSVSTLKIQRTERGDSAVYLCASTRRAAASGFQSSYNEQFFGPGTRLTVL.

The chain employs TRBV20-1 and TRBJ1-1; D is uncertain. Deletions cut 5 bases from V and 1 base from J, with 5 bases between. Germline CDR1 is DFQATT and CDR2 is SNEGSKA (reference sequence). There are 11 residues in the CDR3. CDR3 amino acids: CSALWNTEAFF. DNA for the CDR3: TGCAGTGCTCTGTGGAACACTGAAGCTTTCTTT.

In this sample, this clonotype turned up a few times. The chain employs TRBV4-3 and TRBJ1-1; 11 positions match TRBD1. Germline V lookup: CDR1 LGHNA, CDR2 YSLEER. The ends lost 3 bases at V and 10 bases at J; junction bases unmatched: 4. This CDR3 region has 13 residues. The CDR3 sequence is CASSHGQGAGAFF. The CDR3 DNA reads TGCGCCAGCAGCCACGGACAGGGGGCGGGAGCTTTCTTT.

This clonotype was seen ten or more times. The chain uses TRBV20-1 and TRBJ2-1; 9 bases agree with TRBD2. This CDR3 comprises 13 residues. V gave up 3 bases and J gave up 9 bases; unmatched junction bases: 6. Germline V gene data show CDR1 as DFQATT and CDR2 as SNEGSKA (reference sequence). CDR3 DNA sequence: TGCAGTGCTAGGGCGCGGGGGGGCGGTGAGCAGTTCTTC. Translation: CSARARGGGEQFF.

About this clonotype: The junction and the germline gene differ at one end; a read error may be behind it. This rearrangement joins TRBV11-2 to TRBJ2-3, with TRBD2 matching over 9 bases. The CDR3 totals 16 residues. Germline assignment: CDR1 SGHAT and CDR2 FQNNGV. This CDR3 reads CASSLAAGGPPDAQYF. CDR3 nucleotides: TGTGCCAGCAGCTTAGCGGCGGGGGGGCCGCCAGATGCGCAGTATTTT. Filled out from reference TRBV11-2 and TRBJ2-3, the complete variable domain reads EAGVAQSPRYKIIEKRQSVAFWCNPISGHATLYWYQQILGQGPKLLIQFQNNGVVDDSQLPKDRFSAERLKGVDSTLKIQPAKLEDSAVYLCASSLAAGGPPDAQYFGPGTRLTVL.

This clonotype was seen a handful of times. The chain is built from TRBV10-2 and TRBJ2-7; D gene ambiguous. The CDR3 contains 11 residues. The germline CDR1 and CDR2 sequences are WSHSY and SAAADI. V shed 4 bases and J shed 3 bases, with 4 bases lying between them. The CDR3 reads CASSGDYEQYF. The CDR3 coding sequence is TGCGCCAGCAGTGGGGACTACGAGCAGTACTTC.

J is TRBJ1-5 and V is TRBV6-2 or TRBV6-3; D possibly corresponds to TRBD1 (5 bases). Per the germline V gene, CDR1 is MNHEY and CDR2 is SVGEGT. CDR3 length: 15 residues. V lost 3 bases, J lost 3 bases, and 12 bases lay in between. CDR3: CASSYAAGPNQPQHF. The CDR3 region has the DNA TGTGCCAGCAGTTATGCGGCAGGGCCCAATCAGCCCCAGCATTTT.

Note on this clonotype: A read error is possible here, since a much larger clone lies one base away. The chain carries TRBV12-3 or TRBV12-4 and TRBJ1-1; D is unclear. The CDR3 length is 15 residues. The CDR3 reads CASSPRGGENTEVFF. CDR3 bases: TGTGCCAGCAGTCCCCGAGGCGGGGAGAACACTGAAGTTTTCTTT.

The chain couples TRBV20-1 to TRBJ2-1, with TRBD2 matching over 11 bases. The V and J ends lost 3 bases and 0 bases, in that order; junction bases with no gene match: 10. Looked up from germline, CDR1 is DFQATT and CDR2 is SNEGSKA (reference sequence). The CDR3 runs 18 residues. The CDR3 loop is CSARQLAGASSSYNEQFF. CDR3 sequence (DNA): TGCAGTGCTAGGCAACTAGCGGGGGCCTCGAGCTCCTACAATGAGCAGTTCTTC.

This chain joins TRBV7-2 and TRBJ1-3; D is perhaps TRBD1 (5 bases). The CDR3 is 14 amino acids. Trimming pared 1 base from V and 4 bases from J, leaving 8 bases between. Germline values: CDR1 SGHTA, CDR2 FQGNSA. The CDR3 loop is CASSLGQIGNTIYF. In nucleotides, the CDR3 is TGTGCCAGCAGCTTAGGACAGATAGGAAACACCATATATTTT.

Notes on this clonotype: The junction and the germline gene differ at one end; a read error may be behind it. The chain couples TRBV4-1 to TRBJ2-3; D is perhaps TRBD1 or TRBD2 (5 bases each). Germline loops: CDR1 MGHRA, CDR2 YSYEKL. This CDR3 region has 15 residues. DNA for the CDR3: TGCGCCAACAGCCAAGAGGGGCTAGGAACAGATACGCAGTATTTT. It specifies CANSQEGLGTDTQYF.

This clonotype was detected many times. The J gene is TRBJ2-1, the V gene TRBV7-2; D gene unclear. V lost 5 bases, J lost 13 bases, and 15 bases lay in between. CDR1 is SGHTA and CDR2 is FQGNSA in the germline V gene. The CDR3 has 12 residues. CDR3 nucleotides: TGTGCCAGCAGCCCGCAACACGGAGAACAGTTCTTC. Translating it yields CASSPQHGEQFF.

In the case of this clonotype: The junction differs from germline at one of its ends, possibly a read error. V usage is TRBV14 and J usage is TRBJ2-3; no clear D. The CDR3 contains 12 residues. Germline V gives CDR1 SGHDN, CDR2 FVKESK. CDR3 region: CAGSHGTDTQYF. In DNA form, the CDR3 reads TGTGCCGGCAGTCACGGCACAGATACGCAGTATTTT.

This clonotype occurred a few times. This chain joins TRBV14 and TRBJ2-5, with D possibly matching TRBD1 (6 bases). V dropped 1 base and J dropped 4 bases, with 10 bases sitting between them. This CDR3 spans 14 amino acids. From germline, CDR1 is SGHDN and CDR2 FVKESK. The CDR3 here is CASSQGPRGETQYF. CDR3 nucleotide sequence: TGTGCCAGCAGCCAAGGCCCCAGGGGAGAGACCCAGTACTTC.

Concerning this clonotype: This may be a read error, as it is one base from a much larger clone. The rearrangement uses TRBV12-3 or TRBV12-4 and TRBJ1-2, with TRBD1 matching 7 bases. This CDR3 is built from 14 residues. The CDR3 region has the DNA TGTGCCGGCAGGGGGGCAGGGAAGACTTATGGCTACACCTTC. It specifies CAGRGAGKTYGYTF.